What follows are 21 T cell receptor beta chains derived from one specimen sequenced in a study of molecular identifiers for immune sequencing clone quantification. MiXCR, run by TCRdb on the PCR reads, gives a single entry per CDR3 protein. The sample contains hundreds of thousands of distinct CDR3 sequences, over 25% of which appear only once. Sequences were obtained from naive CD8+ T cells from blood, with Jurkat cell RNA spiked in. Specified subset: FACS-sorted CD8+CD4-CCR7+CD45RA+ naive T cells. The receptors were gathered from a human donor in good health. Some libraries in this study had Jurkat cell RNA spiked in.

Comments on this clonotype: Possible read error: a much larger clone is one base away. V gene TRBV12-3 or TRBV12-4 combines with J gene TRBJ2-3; D call uncertain. The V gene lost 8 bases and the J gene lost 1 base, with 10 bases spanning the gap. The CDR3 loop spans 13 amino acids. CDR3 protein: CASQGQRTDTQYF. The DNA of the CDR3 is TGTGCCAGCCAAGGGCAGCGCACAGATACGCAGTATTTT.

To note about this clonotype: Because the CDR3 is missing its conserved closing phenylalanine or tryptophan, this is likely a read error. CDR3 nucleotide sequence: TGTGCCAGCAGCTTGGAAGAGACCGGTAATTTCAACTATGGCTACACCCTC. Amino acid sequence: CASSLEETGNFNYGYTL. This chain uses TRBV13 with TRBJ1-2; D is uncertain. The germline CDR1 and CDR2 sequences are PRHDT and FYEKMQ (reference sequence). V was shortened by 3 bases and J by 2 bases, with 19 bases between the two germline ends. The CDR3 totals 17 residues.

With regard to this clonotype: A clone one base away is much larger, so this may be a read error. The rearrangement uses TRBV5-6 and TRBJ1-6, with 8 bases that match TRBD1. The junction had 6 bases not matched to a gene; V was cut back by 0 bases and J by 7 bases. Germline V gene lookup returns CDR1 SGHDT and CDR2 YYEEEE. The CDR3 consists of 16 residues. CDR3 sequence (DNA): TGTGCCAGCAGCTTGGCCAGGGGGCTCTACAATTCACCCCTCCACTTT. Protein: CASSLARGLYNSPLHF.

The V call is TRBV6-2 or TRBV6-3, the J call TRBJ1-2; D is unclear. The CDR3 has 13 residues. CDR1 is MNHEY, CDR2 SVGEGT, per germline. Trimming removed 2 bases at V and 5 bases at J, with 9 bases between. In nucleotides, the CDR3 is TGTGCCAGCAGTTACGTCAGCTCTTATGGCTACACCTTC. Encoded protein: CASSYVSSYGYTF.

The chain is built from TRBV4-3 and TRBJ2-2, with 9 bases aligning to TRBD2. Per the germline V gene, CDR1 is LGHNA and CDR2 is YSLEER. V lost 1 base, J lost 6 bases, and 9 bases stayed unmatched. CDR3 length: 17 residues. Written as DNA, the CDR3 is TGCGCCAGCAGCCAAGGAATAGCGGGAGTTGCAGCCGGGGAGCTGTTTTTT. It is translated as CASSQGIAGVAAGELFF.

This chain links TRBV19 with TRBJ2-1; 11 bases map to TRBD2. CDR3 length equals 17 residues. After removal of 4 bases from V and 0 bases from J, the junction contained 5 bases not matched to a gene. Germline CDR1 LNHDA, CDR2 SQIVND (reference sequence). CDR3 nucleotides: TGTGCCAGTAGTACATTACTAGCGGGAGCCTCCTACAATGAGCAGTTCTTC. Translation: CASSTLLAGASYNEQFF. Full variable domain (rest looked up from reference TRBV19 and TRBJ2-1): DGGITQSPKYLFRKEGQNVTLSCEQNLNHDAMYWYRQDPGQGLRLIYYSQIVNDFQKGDIAEGYSVSREKKESFPLTVTSAQKNPTAFYLCASSTLLAGASYNEQFFGPGTRLTVL.

The genes are TRBV4-1 and TRBJ2-3; 11 bases are a match to TRBD2. With 0 bases clipped from V and 6 bases from J, the junction kept 14 bases outside the gene matches. The CDR3 spans 19 residues. CDR1 is MGHRA, CDR2 YSYEKL, per germline. CDR3 amino acids: CASSQEIAGGRTFLDTQYF. For the CDR3, the DNA is TGCGCCAGCAGCCAAGAAATAGCGGGGGGGCGGACCTTTTTGGATACGCAGTATTTT.

For this clonotype: A much larger clonotype is one base distant, so this may be a read error. The gene calls are TRBV20-1 and TRBJ2-7; TRBD1 matches at 8 bases. CDR3 size: 13 residues. Germline CDR1 DFQATT, CDR2 SNEGSKA (reference sequence). Losses at the gene ends were 5 bases for V and 5 bases for J; bases not matched to a gene: 8. The CDR3 bases are TGCAGTGCTCGGACAGGGAAGGGCGACGAGCAGTACTTC. Translated: CSARTGKGDEQYF.

The chain joins TRBV19 to TRBJ2-2, with D unresolved. Germline CDR1 and CDR2: LNHDA and SQIVND (reference sequence). Trimming left V 1 base short and J 7 bases short, with 7 bases between. There are 13 residues in the CDR3. The CDR3 DNA sequence: TGTGCCAGTAGTATAGGTGTAAACGGGGAGCTGTTTTTT. Translated: CASSIGVNGELFF.

This clonotype has ten or more counts. The junction departs from the called germline gene at one end, perhaps through a read error. The chain carries TRBV4-3 and TRBJ2-4; TRBD2 is a possible D gene (7 bases). Looked up from germline, CDR1 is LGHNA and CDR2 is YSLEER. The CDR3 spans 13 residues. This chain's CDR3 is CASSQDWGGAQAF. The DNA for the CDR3 is TGCGCCAGCAGCCAAGACTGGGGGGGGGCCCAAGCTTTC.

This chain connects TRBV18 to TRBJ2-3; no clear D. V was shortened by 0 bases and J by 3 bases, with 16 bases between the two germline ends. Germline values: CDR1 KGHSH, CDR2 LQKENI. The length of the CDR3 is 17 residues. As DNA, the CDR3 is TGTGCCAGCTCACCACCTCGGAGTGGCGGTAGTACAGATACGCAGTATTTT. Protein: CASSPPRSGGSTDTQYF.

The chain has TRBV20-1 and TRBJ2-1; 11 bases agree with TRBD2. This CDR3 contains 17 residues. Germline assignment: CDR1 DFQATT and CDR2 SNEGSKA (reference sequence). V was pared by 0 bases and J by 7 bases, with 11 bases of the junction left unmatched. CDR3 DNA: TGCAGTGCTAGAGATCCATTTAGCGGGAGGGCCCCAAATGAGCAGTTCTTC. It yields the protein CSARDPFSGRAPNEQFF.

The V and J genes are TRBV9 and TRBJ1-1; TRBD1 agrees at 8 bases. CDR1 SGDLS and CDR2 YYNGEE come from the germline V gene. This CDR3 is 15 amino acids long. The junction had 4 bases not matched to a gene; V was cut back by 3 bases and J by 0 bases. This chain's CDR3 is CASSEGQAVNTEAFF. The CDR3 region has the DNA TGTGCCAGCAGCGAGGGACAGGCGGTGAACACTGAAGCTTTCTTT.

This clonotype was detected many times. This chain links TRBV28 with TRBJ2-1; D not certain. V shed 3 bases and J shed 7 bases, with 7 bases lying between them. CDR3 size: 12 residues. CDR1 and CDR2 (germline): MDHEN, SYDVKM. The CDR3, as DNA: TGTGCCAGCAGTTTTAGGGTAAATGAGCAGTTCTTC. Translation: CASSFRVNEQFF.

This clonotype has more than one count but fewer than ten. V is TRBV19 and J is TRBJ2-7, with D hard to call. The CDR3 covers 15 residues. Germline loops: CDR1 LNHDA, CDR2 SQIVND (reference sequence). Deletions cut 3 bases from V and 2 bases from J, with 14 bases between. The CDR3 is CASSIIHLGTYEQYF. The CDR3 DNA follows: TGTGCCAGTAGTATCATCCACCTAGGAACCTACGAGCAGTACTTC.

This clonotype came up a few times. V usage is TRBV6-5 and J usage is TRBJ2-7; 8 nucleotides match TRBD1. The junction had 13 bases not matched to a gene; V was cut back by 5 bases and J by 7 bases. The length of the CDR3 is 15 residues. CDR1 is MNHEY, CDR2 SVGAGI, per germline. This CDR3 is CASSRSDRALEEQYF. CDR3 coding DNA: TGTGCCAGCAGTCGTTCGGACAGGGCCCTTGAGGAGCAGTACTTC.

The chain recombines TRBV6-2 or TRBV6-3 with TRBJ2-7, with D unclear. The CDR3 spans 13 residues. The V gene's germline CDR1 is MNHEY and CDR2 SVGEGT. The germline V and J ends were trimmed by 4 bases and 3 bases, with 10 bases remaining between them. The CDR3 is CASSSAYSYEQYF. CDR3 nucleotides: TGTGCCAGCAGTTCGGCCTACAGCTACGAGCAGTACTTC.

V usage is TRBV6-2 or TRBV6-3 and J usage is TRBJ1-6, with 7 bases lining up with TRBD1. The junction had 10 bases not matched to a gene; V was cut back by 10 bases and J by 7 bases. This CDR3 has 14 residues. Germline-derived CDR1 and CDR2 are MNHEY and SVGEGT. The CDR3 loop is CATNGGQYNSPLHF. CDR3 sequence (DNA): TGTGCCACCAATGGGGGACAGTACAATTCACCCCTCCACTTT.

Note on this clonotype: At one end the junction does not follow the germline gene, possibly because of a read error. V is TRBV28 and J is TRBJ1-5; perhaps TRBD1 as D (6 bases). CDR3 size: 18 residues. CDR1 is MDHEN, CDR2 SYDVKM, per germline. CDR3 region: CARSLGASRVSRHPPPHF. In DNA, the CDR3 is TGTGCCCGCAGTTTGGGGGCATCACGGGTTTCTCGCCATCCGCCCCCGCATTTT.

This clonotype has ten or more counts. The CDR3 protein is CASSRTPSYRNTGELFF. CDR3 DNA: TGTGCCAGCAGCCGCACTCCATCATACAGAAACACCGGGGAGCTGTTTTTT. The chain joins TRBV7-9 to TRBJ2-2; D is ambiguous. The CDR3 is 17 residues long. Germline CDR1 reads SEHNR; CDR2 reads FQNEAQ (reference sequence). Trimming cost V 5 bases and J 2 bases, with 18 bases left between them.

The sample holds a few counts of this clonotype. This chain connects TRBV7-9 to TRBJ2-5, with 12 bases matching TRBD2. Germline V CDR1 and CDR2: SEHNR, FQNEAQ (reference sequence). This CDR3 contains 18 residues. The trim removed 5 bases at V and 1 base at J, leaving 11 bases unmatched. The CDR3 protein is CASSPRMGGLAGQETQYF. The CDR3 DNA reads as TGTGCCAGCAGCCCTCGCATGGGGGGACTAGCGGGCCAAGAGACCCAGTACTTC.